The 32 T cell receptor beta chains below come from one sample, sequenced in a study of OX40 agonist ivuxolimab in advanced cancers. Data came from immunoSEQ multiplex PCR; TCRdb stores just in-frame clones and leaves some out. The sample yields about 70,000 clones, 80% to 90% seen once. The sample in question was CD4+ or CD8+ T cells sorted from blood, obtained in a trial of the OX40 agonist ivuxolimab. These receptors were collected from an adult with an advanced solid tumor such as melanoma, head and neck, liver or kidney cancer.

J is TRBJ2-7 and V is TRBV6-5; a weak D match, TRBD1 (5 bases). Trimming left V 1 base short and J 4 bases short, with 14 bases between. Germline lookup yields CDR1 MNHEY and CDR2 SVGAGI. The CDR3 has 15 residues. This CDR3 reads CASSYLSLGAYEQYF. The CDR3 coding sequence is TGTGCCAGCAGTTACTTATCGCTTGGGGCGTACGAGCAGTACTTC.

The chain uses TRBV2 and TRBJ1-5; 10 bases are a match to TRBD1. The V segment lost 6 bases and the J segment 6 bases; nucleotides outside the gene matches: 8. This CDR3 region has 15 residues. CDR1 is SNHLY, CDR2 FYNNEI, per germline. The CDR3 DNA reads TGTGCCAGCAGAGACAGGGGGCAGGCTGGTCAGCCCCAGCATTTT. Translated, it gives CASRDRGQAGQPQHF.

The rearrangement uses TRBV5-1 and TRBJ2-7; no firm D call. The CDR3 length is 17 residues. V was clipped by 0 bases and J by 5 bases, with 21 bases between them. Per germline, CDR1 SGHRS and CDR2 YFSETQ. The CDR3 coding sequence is TGCGCCAGCAGCTTGGTGGGTACGGAAGTTAGCCTCCACGAGCAGTACTTC. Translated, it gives CASSLVGTEVSLHEQYF.

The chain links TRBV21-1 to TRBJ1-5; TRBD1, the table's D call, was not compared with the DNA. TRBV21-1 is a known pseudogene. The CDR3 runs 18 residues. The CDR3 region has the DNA TGTGCCAGCAGCAAAGGTAATAGGGGAGACAGGAGTTTCCGCAACCAGCATTTT. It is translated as CASSKGNRGDRSFRNQHF.

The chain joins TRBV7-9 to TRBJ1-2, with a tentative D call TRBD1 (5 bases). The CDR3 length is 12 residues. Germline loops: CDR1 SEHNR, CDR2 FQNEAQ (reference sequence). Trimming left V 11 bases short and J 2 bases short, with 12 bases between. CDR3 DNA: TGTGCCTCTTGGGGGGTAAACTATGGCTACACCTTC. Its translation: CASWGVNYGYTF.

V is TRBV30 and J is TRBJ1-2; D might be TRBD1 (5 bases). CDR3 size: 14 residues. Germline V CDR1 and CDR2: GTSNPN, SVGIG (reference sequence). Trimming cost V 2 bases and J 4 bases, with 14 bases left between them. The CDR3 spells CAWSSPGAFYGYTF. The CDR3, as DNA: TGTGCCTGGAGTTCTCCTGGGGCATTCTATGGCTACACCTTC. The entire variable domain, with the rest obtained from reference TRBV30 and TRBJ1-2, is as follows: SQTIHQWPATLVQPVGSPLSLECTVEGTSNPNLYWYRQAAGRGLQLLFYSVGIGQISSEVPQNLSASRPQDRQFILSSKKLLLSDSGFYLCAWSSPGAFYGYTFGSGTRLTVV.

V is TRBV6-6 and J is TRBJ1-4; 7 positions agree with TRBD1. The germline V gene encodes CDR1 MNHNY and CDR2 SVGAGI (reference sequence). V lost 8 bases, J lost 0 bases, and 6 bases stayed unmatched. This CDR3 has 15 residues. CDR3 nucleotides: TGTGCCAGCCAAAGCGGGACAGCAACTAATGAAAAACTGTTTTTT. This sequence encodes CASQSGTATNEKLFF.

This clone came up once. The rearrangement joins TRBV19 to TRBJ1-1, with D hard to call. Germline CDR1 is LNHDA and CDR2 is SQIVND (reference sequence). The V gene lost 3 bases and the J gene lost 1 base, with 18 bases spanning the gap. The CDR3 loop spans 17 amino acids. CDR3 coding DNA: TGTGCCAGTAGTATTATTGGCCCTGGCCTCGGGAACACTGAAGCTTTCTTT. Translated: CASSIIGPGLGNTEAFF.

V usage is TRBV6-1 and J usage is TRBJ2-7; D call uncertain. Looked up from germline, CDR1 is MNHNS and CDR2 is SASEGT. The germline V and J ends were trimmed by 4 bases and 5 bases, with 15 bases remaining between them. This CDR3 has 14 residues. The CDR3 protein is CASSVAETAHEQYF. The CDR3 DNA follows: TGTGCCAGCAGTGTGGCAGAAACAGCCCACGAGCAGTACTTC.

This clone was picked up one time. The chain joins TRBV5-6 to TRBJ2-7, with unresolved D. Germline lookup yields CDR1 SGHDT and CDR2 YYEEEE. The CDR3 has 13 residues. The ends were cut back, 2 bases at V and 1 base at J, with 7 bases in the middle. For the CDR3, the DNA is TGTGCCAGCAGCTTTGTGGGGTCCTACGAGCAGTACTTC. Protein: CASSFVGSYEQYF.

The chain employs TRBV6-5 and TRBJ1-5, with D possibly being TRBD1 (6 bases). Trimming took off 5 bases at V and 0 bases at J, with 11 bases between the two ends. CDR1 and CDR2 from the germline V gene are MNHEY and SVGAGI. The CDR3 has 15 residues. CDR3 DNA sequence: TGTGCCAGCAGTAAGGACAGAAATAGCAATCAGCCCCAGCATTTT. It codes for CASSKDRNSNQPQHF.

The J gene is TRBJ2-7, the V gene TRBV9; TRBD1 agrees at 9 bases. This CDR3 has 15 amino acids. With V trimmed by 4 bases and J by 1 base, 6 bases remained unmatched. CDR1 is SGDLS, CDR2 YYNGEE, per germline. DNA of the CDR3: TGTGCCAGCAGCACGGGACAGGGAGGATCCTACGAGCAGTACTTC. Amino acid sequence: CASSTGQGGSYEQYF.

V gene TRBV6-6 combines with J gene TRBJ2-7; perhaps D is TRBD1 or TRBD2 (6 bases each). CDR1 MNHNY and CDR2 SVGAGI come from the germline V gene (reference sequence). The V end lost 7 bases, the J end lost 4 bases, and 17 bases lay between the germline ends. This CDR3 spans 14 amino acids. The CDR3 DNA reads TGTGCCAGCACCAACAGGGATCGGGAGTACGAGCAGTACTTC. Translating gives CASTNRDREYEQYF.

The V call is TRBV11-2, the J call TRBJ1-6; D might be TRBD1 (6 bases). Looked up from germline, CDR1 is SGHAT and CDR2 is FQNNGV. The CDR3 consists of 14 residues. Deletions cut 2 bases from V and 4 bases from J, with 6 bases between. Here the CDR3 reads CASSLQGYNSPLHF. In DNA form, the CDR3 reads TGTGCCAGCAGCTTACAGGGGTATAATTCACCCCTCCACTTT.

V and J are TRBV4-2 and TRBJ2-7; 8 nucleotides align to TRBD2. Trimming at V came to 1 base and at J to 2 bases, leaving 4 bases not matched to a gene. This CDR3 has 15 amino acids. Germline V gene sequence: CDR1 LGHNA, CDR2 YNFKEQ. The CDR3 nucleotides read TGTGCCAGCAGCCAAGGGACTAGCAGTGCCTACGAGCAGTACTTC. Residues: CASSQGTSSAYEQYF.

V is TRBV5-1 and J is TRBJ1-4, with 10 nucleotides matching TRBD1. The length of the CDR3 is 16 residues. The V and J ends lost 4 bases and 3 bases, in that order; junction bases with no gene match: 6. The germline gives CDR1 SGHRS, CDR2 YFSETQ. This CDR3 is CASSRTGGRANEKLFF. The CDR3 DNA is TGCGCCAGCAGCAGGACAGGGGGGCGCGCTAATGAAAAACTGTTTTTT.

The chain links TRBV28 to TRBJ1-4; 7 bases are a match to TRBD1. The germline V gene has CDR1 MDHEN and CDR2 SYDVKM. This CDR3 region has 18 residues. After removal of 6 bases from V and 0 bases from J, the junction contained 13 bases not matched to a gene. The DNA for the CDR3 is TGTGCCAGCAGACCCTCCGGGACAGCTTTCGCAACTAATGAAAAACTGTTTTTT. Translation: CASRPSGTAFATNEKLFF.

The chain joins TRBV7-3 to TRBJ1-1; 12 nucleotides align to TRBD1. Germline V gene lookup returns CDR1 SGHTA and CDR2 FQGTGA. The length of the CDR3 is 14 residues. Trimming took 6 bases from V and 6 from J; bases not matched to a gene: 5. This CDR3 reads CASSSGQGASEAFF. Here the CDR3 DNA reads TGTGCCAGCAGTTCGGGACAGGGGGCTTCTGAAGCTTTCTTT.

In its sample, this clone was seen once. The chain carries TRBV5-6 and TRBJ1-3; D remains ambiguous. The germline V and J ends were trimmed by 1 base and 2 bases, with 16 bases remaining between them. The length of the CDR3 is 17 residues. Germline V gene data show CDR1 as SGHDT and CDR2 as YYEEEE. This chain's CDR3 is CASSLYKGRSTGNTIYF. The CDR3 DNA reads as TGTGCCAGCAGCTTGTATAAGGGTAGATCGACTGGAAACACCATATATTTT.

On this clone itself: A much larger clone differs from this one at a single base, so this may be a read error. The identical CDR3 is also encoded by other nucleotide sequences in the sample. The CDR3 protein is CASSSSYEQYF. The CDR3 nucleotides read TGCGCCAGCAGCTCTTCCTACGAGCAGTACTTC. V usage is TRBV5-1 and J usage is TRBJ2-7, with D unresolved. V gave up 3 bases and J gave up 1 base, with 2 bases separating them. CDR3 size: 11 residues. Germline V gene lookup returns CDR1 SGHRS and CDR2 YFSETQ.

The DNA of the CDR3 is TGTGCCAGCAGCTCGTCGGGGAGAGACACTGAAGCTTTCTTT. Translation: CASSSSGRDTEAFF. The chain joins TRBV11-3 to TRBJ1-1; D is uncertain. Germline V gene sequence: CDR1 SGHNT, CDR2 YENEEA. This CDR3 spans 14 amino acids. V shed 4 bases and J shed 3 bases, with 12 bases lying between them.

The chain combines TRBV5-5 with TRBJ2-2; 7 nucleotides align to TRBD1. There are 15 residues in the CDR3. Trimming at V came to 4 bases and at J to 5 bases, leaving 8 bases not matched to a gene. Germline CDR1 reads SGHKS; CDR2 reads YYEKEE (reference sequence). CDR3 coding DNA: TGTGCCAGCAGCCCTACCCGGGGACAGACCGGGGAGCTGTTTTTT. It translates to CASSPTRGQTGELFF.

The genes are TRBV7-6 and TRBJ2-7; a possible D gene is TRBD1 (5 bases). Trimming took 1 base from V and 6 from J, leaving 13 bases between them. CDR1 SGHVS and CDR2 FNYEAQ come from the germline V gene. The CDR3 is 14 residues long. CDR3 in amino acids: CASSLGQSAAEQYF. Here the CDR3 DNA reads TGTGCCAGCAGCTTAGGACAGTCCGCCGCCGAGCAGTACTTC.

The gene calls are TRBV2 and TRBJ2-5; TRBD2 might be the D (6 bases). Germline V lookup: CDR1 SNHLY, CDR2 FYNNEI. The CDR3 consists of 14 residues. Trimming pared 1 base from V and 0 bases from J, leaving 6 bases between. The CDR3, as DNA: TGTGCCAGCAGTGAAGGGGACTACCAAGAGACCCAGTACTTC. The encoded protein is CASSEGDYQETQYF.

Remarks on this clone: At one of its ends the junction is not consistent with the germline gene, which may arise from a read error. CDR3 region: CASSLWSGGNTGELFF. The CDR3 DNA follows: TGTGCTAGCAGCTTATGGTCAGGGGGCAACACCGGGGAGCTGTTTTTT. The J gene is TRBJ2-2, the V gene TRBV7-7; 8 nucleotides match TRBD1. Looked up from germline, CDR1 is SSHAT and CDR2 is FNYEAQ (reference sequence). This CDR3 contains 16 residues.

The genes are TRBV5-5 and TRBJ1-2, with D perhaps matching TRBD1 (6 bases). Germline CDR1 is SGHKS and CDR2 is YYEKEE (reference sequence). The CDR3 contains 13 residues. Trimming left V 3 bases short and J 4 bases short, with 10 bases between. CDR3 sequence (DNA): TGTGCCAGCAGCTCCGGGGGGGCCTATGGCTACACCTTC. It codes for CASSSGGAYGYTF.

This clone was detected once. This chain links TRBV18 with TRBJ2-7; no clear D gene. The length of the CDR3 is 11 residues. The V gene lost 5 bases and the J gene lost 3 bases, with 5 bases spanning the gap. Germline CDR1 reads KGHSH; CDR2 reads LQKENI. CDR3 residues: CASSDNYEQYF. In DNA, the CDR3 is TGTGCCAGCTCAGACAACTACGAGCAGTACTTC.

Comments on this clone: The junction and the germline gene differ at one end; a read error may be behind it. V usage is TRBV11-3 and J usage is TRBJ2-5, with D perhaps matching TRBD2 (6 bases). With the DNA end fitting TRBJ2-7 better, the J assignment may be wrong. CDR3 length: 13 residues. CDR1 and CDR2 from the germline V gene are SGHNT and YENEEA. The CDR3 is CASSLGDSHEQYF. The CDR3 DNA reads TGTGCCAGCAGCTTAGGGGACTCCCACGAGCAGTACTTC.

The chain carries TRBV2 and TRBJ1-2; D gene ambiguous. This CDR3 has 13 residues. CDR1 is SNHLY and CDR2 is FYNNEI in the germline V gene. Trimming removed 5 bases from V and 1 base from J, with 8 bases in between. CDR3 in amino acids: CASSFDGNYGYTF. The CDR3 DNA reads TGTGCCAGCAGTTTCGACGGTAACTATGGCTACACCTTC.

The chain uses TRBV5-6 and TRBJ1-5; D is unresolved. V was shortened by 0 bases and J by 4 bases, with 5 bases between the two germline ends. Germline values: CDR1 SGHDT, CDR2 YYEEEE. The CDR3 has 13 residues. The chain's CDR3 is CASSLGPNQPQHF. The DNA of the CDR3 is TGTGCCAGCAGCTTGGGTCCAAATCAGCCCCAGCATTTT.

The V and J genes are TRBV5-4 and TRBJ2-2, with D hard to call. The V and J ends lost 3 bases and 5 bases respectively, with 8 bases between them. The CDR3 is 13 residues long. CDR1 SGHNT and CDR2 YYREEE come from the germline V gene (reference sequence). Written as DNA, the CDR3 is TGTGCCAGCAGCTGGGGTCAGACCGGGGAGCTGTTTTTT. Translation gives CASSWGQTGELFF.

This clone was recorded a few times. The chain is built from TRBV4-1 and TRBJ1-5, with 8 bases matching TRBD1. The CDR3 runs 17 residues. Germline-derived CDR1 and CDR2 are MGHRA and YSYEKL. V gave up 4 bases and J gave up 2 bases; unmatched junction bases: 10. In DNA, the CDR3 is TGCGCCAGCAGCCGCACGGGGGCAGGGGGCGGCAATCAGCCCCAGCATTTT. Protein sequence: CASSRTGAGGGNQPQHF.